These 26 T cell receptor beta chains were all obtained from the same sample, sequenced in a study of T-cell reconstitution after alpha-beta-depleted transplantation in children. During its preparation, the TCRbeta library received unique molecular identifiers. Via MiXCR, TCRdb re-called the PCR reads, giving one row per CDR3 protein. The sample lists hundreds of thousands of distinct CDR3 sequences, approximately 13% occurring once. Source: PBMCs, mostly from graft donor cells, taken 360 days after TCRalphabeta/CD19-depleted stem cell transplant. All receptors derive from a male patient aged 5 to 17 who had a stem cell transplant for acute myeloid leukemia, so the T cells may come from the graft donor.

The chain employs TRBV6-4 and TRBJ2-3; 13 nucleotides line up with TRBD2. The CDR3 spans 15 residues. The germline V gene encodes CDR1 MRHNA and CDR2 SNTAGT. The junction had 2 bases not matched to a gene; V was cut back by 4 bases and J by 4 bases. The CDR3 region is CASSAGTSGADTQYF. Here the CDR3 DNA reads TGTGCCAGCAGTGCCGGGACTAGCGGGGCAGATACGCAGTATTTT.

Note on this clonotype: The junction does not match germline at one end; this may be a read error. The rearrangement joins TRBV3-1 to TRBJ2-3, with D unclear. This CDR3 comprises 16 residues. The germline CDR1 and CDR2 sequences are LGHDT and YNNKEL (reference sequence). The CDR3 spells CGSSQVRGDLTDTQYF. The CDR3 DNA sequence: TGTGGCAGCAGCCAAGTACGAGGAGACTTGACAGATACGCAGTATTTT.

This clonotype was counted between two and nine times. CDR3 DNA: TGCAGTGCTAGAGATCCGGCTAGAGGCTCAGATACGCAGTATTTT. The encoded protein is CSARDPARGSDTQYF. This chain connects TRBV20-1 to TRBJ2-3; unclear D gene. Germline values: CDR1 DFQATT, CDR2 SNEGSKA (reference sequence). V gave up 0 bases and J gave up 4 bases, with 14 bases separating them. The CDR3 has 15 amino acids.

CDR3 DNA sequence: TGTGCCAGGGGCCCCGTCCCCAGGGGGTCCTACAATGAGCAGTTCTTC. It translates to CARGPVPRGSYNEQFF. The chain combines TRBV5-2 with TRBJ2-1; TRBD1, as called in the table, went unchecked against the DNA. TRBV5-2 has pseudogene status. The length of the CDR3 is 16 residues.

This clonotype was counted a few times. The chain is built from TRBV9 and TRBJ2-3, with 8 bases identical to TRBD2. The CDR3 has 18 residues. V was pared by 4 bases and J by 3 bases, with 16 bases of the junction left unmatched. The germline V gene encodes CDR1 SGDLS and CDR2 YYNGEE. The CDR3 DNA sequence: TGTGCCAGCAGCTCGAAGGGTAGGAGCGGGAGTAGGACAGATACGCAGTATTTT. As protein: CASSSKGRSGSRTDTQYF.

V is TRBV7-2 and J is TRBJ2-7, with 8 bases identical to TRBD2. The germline CDR1 and CDR2 sequences are SGHTA and FQGNSA. The CDR3 has 15 amino acids. The J segment lost 2 bases and the V segment lost 6 bases, leaving 9 bases of the junction unmatched. CDR3 in DNA: TGTGCCAGCAGTCAGGAAGCGGGAGCGACCTACGAGCAGTACTTC. This gives the protein CASSQEAGATYEQYF.

This clonotype was recorded many times. This sequence joins TRBV4-3 and TRBJ1-1; D remains unclear. Looked up from germline, CDR1 is LGHNA and CDR2 is YSLEER. The ends were cut back, 3 bases at V and 4 bases at J, with 12 bases in the middle. CDR3 length: 14 residues. The CDR3 spells CASSQYGGSTEAFF. Here the CDR3 DNA reads TGCGCCAGCAGCCAGTACGGTGGTAGCACTGAAGCTTTCTTT.

The V and J genes are TRBV12-3 or TRBV12-4 and TRBJ1-2; D is uncertain. Trimming pared 3 bases from V and 4 bases from J, leaving 12 bases between. The CDR3 extends over 14 amino acids. The CDR3 is CASSFPGWTYGYTF. In DNA, the CDR3 is TGTGCCAGCAGTTTTCCCGGGTGGACCTATGGCTACACCTTC.

This sequence joins TRBV30 and TRBJ2-3; D is undetermined. Germline CDR1 and CDR2: GTSNPN and SVGIG (reference sequence). V was cut by 3 bases and J by 7 bases, with 5 bases left in between. CDR3 length: 10 residues. The DNA of the CDR3 is TGTGCCTGGAGCTCACATACGCAGTATTTT. Translating it yields CAWSSHTQYF.

This clonotype has a handful of counts. The chain links TRBV28 to TRBJ1-2, with D hard to call. CDR1 MDHEN and CDR2 SYDVKM come from the germline V gene. V was shortened by 3 bases and J by 5 bases, with 16 bases between the two germline ends. The CDR3 contains 15 residues. CDR3 sequence: CASSFNPEQQYGYTF. In DNA, the CDR3 is TGTGCCAGCAGTTTTAACCCGGAACAGCAGTATGGCTACACCTTC.

The chain links TRBV12-3 or TRBV12-4 to TRBJ1-6; 7 bases fit TRBD1. CDR3 length: 14 amino acids. V was pared by 0 bases and J by 7 bases, with 0 bases of the junction left unmatched. The CDR3 is CASSLATGNSPLHF. CDR3 nucleotides: TGTGCCAGCAGTTTAGCGACAGGGAATTCACCCCTCCACTTT.

This clonotype was seen more than once but under ten times. The rearrangement uses TRBV5-1 and TRBJ2-5; 7 positions agree with TRBD1. The CDR3 totals 15 residues. V lost 4 bases to trimming and J lost 5 bases; unmatched junction nucleotides: 11. From germline, CDR1 is SGHRS and CDR2 YFSETQ. CDR3 amino acids: CASSPEQGSPETQYF. The DNA for the CDR3 is TGCGCCAGCAGCCCTGAACAGGGGAGCCCGGAGACCCAGTACTTC. The full variable domain, in which reference TRBV5-1 and TRBJ2-5 provide the parts outside the CDR3, is KAGVTQTPRYLIKTRGQQVTLSCSPISGHRSVSWYQQTPGQGLQFLFEYFSETQRNKGNFPGRFSGRQFSNSRSEMNVSTLELGDSALYLCASSPEQGSPETQYFGPGTRLLVL.

A few counts support this clonotype. The rearrangement links TRBV11-2 to TRBJ2-2; the D gene is possibly TRBD2 (5 bases). Per germline, CDR1 SGHAT and CDR2 FQNNGV. V lost 3 bases, J lost 1 base, and 6 bases lay in between. The length of the CDR3 is 14 residues. The CDR3 loop reads CASSFRGNTGELFF. CDR3 nucleotides: TGTGCCAGCAGCTTTCGGGGGAACACCGGGGAGCTGTTTTTT.

The gene calls are TRBV5-1 and TRBJ2-3; 10 bases align to TRBD2. This CDR3 has 19 residues. Germline CDR1 and CDR2: SGHRS and YFSETQ. Germline trimming cut 0 bases from V and 2 bases from J; bases unmatched to any gene: 12. CDR3 nucleotide sequence: TGCGCCAGCAGCTTGGTTCTAGCGGGAGCAAGTTCCCCCACAGATACGCAGTATTTT. Residues: CASSLVLAGASSPTDTQYF.

J is TRBJ2-1 and V is TRBV27; 7 nucleotides line up with TRBD2. Per germline, CDR1 MNHEY and CDR2 SMNVEV (reference sequence). Trimming at V came to 5 bases and at J to 7 bases, leaving 8 bases not matched to a gene. The CDR3 has 14 amino acids. In DNA form, the CDR3 reads TGTGCCAGCAGTCTTACCCTAGCGGTAAATGAGCAGTTCTTC. Translation gives CASSLTLAVNEQFF.

The chain uses TRBV7-9 and TRBJ2-6, with 7 bases fitting TRBD2. CDR1 is SEHNR and CDR2 is FQNEAQ in the germline V gene (reference sequence). V gave up 1 base and J gave up 0 bases; unmatched junction bases: 3. CDR3 size: 17 residues. The CDR3 region has the DNA TGTGCCAGCAGCTTAGGAGCGGGACGCTCTGGGGCCAACGTCCTGACTTTC. Amino acids: CASSLGAGRSGANVLTF.

This clonotype was observed a few times. The chain couples TRBV25-1 to TRBJ2-1; the D gene could be TRBD1 or TRBD2 (5 bases each). CDR3 size: 19 residues. V was clipped by 2 bases and J by 1 base, with 21 bases between them. Germline-derived CDR1 and CDR2 are MGHDK and SYGVNS. The CDR3 bases are TGTGCCAGCAGTGAACCAGGGCAGGGAGTCGGTGTTTCCTACAATGAGCAGTTCTTC. This translates into CASSEPGQGVGVSYNEQFF.

This sequence joins TRBV12-3 or TRBV12-4 and TRBJ1-1; no firm D call. V dropped 6 bases and J dropped 6 bases, with 20 bases sitting between them. This CDR3 is built from 15 residues. The CDR3 here is CASSRRGWASAEAFF. The DNA for the CDR3 is TGTGCCAGCAGCCGTCGAGGTTGGGCTTCGGCTGAAGCTTTCTTT.

This clonotype showed up just a few times. The chain carries TRBV28 and TRBJ1-1; D gene uncertain. V was shortened by 6 bases and J by 4 bases, with 9 bases between the two germline ends. This CDR3 has 12 amino acids. Looked up from germline, CDR1 is MDHEN and CDR2 is SYDVKM. This chain's CDR3 is CASSLMLTEAFF. CDR3 nucleotides: TGTGCCAGCAGCCTCATGCTCACTGAAGCTTTCTTT.

The sample holds a few counts of this clonotype. The gene calls are TRBV20-1 and TRBJ2-1; TRBD2 matches at 11 bases. The CDR3 has 16 amino acids. Germline values: CDR1 DFQATT, CDR2 SNEGSKA (reference sequence). J was trimmed by 6 bases and V by 0 bases; bases with no gene match: 7. Written as DNA, the CDR3 is TGCAGTGCTAGAGACCTGACTAGCGGGATCTTCAATGAGCAGTTCTTC. It encodes CSARDLTSGIFNEQFF.

This clonotype has at least ten counts. This chain links TRBV11-3 with TRBJ2-2, with a tentative D call TRBD2 (6 bases). CDR1 and CDR2 (germline): SGHNT, YENEEA. This CDR3 region has 15 residues. V lost 5 bases, J lost 4 bases, and 14 bases lay in between. The CDR3 is CASSNWVGGTGELFF. The CDR3 region has the DNA TGTGCCAGCAGCAACTGGGTGGGGGGCACCGGGGAGCTGTTTTTT.

This clonotype was observed at least ten times. The rearrangement uses TRBV12-5 and TRBJ1-1, with 7 bases identical to TRBD1. Germline V lookup: CDR1 LGHNT, CDR2 FRNRAP. V gave up 7 bases and J gave up 2 bases; unmatched junction bases: 13. The CDR3 is made up of 16 amino acids. Here the CDR3 reads CASAPSKGQINTEAFF. The DNA of the CDR3 is TGTGCTAGTGCCCCTTCGAAGGGACAGATTAACACTGAAGCTTTCTTT.

This clonotype was seen a few times. The gene calls are TRBV20-1 and TRBJ1-1; tentatively, D is TRBD1 (5 bases). Deletions cut 1 base from V and 9 bases from J, with 12 bases between. Germline V CDR1 and CDR2: DFQATT, SNEGSKA (reference sequence). CDR3 length: 12 residues. CDR3 in amino acids: CSARVPWGKAFF. The CDR3 DNA reads as TGCAGTGCTAGAGTCCCGTGGGGGAAAGCTTTCTTT.

In its sample, this clonotype was seen a few times. The chain employs TRBV5-1 and TRBJ2-5; 8 bases map to TRBD1. The junction had 9 bases not matched to a gene; V was cut back by 0 bases and J by 5 bases. CDR1 and CDR2 from the germline V gene are SGHRS and YFSETQ. CDR3 length: 16 amino acids. The CDR3 bases are TGCGCCAGCAGCTTGGGCCCCGGACAGGGAGAGGAGACCCAGTACTTC. Translating it yields CASSLGPGQGEETQYF.

The CDR3 is CASRGTDFGGEKLFF. Written as DNA, the CDR3 is TGTGCCAGCAGGGGCACGGACTTTGGAGGTGAAAAACTGTTTTTT. The chain links TRBV12-3 or TRBV12-4 to TRBJ1-4; D not certain. This CDR3 region has 15 residues. V was clipped by 6 bases and J by 7 bases, with 18 bases between them.

This sequence joins TRBV6-1 and TRBJ1-2; tentatively, D is TRBD1 (5 bases). The CDR3 runs 14 residues. V lost 6 bases and J lost 6, with 17 bases in between. From germline, CDR1 is MNHNS and CDR2 SASEGT. The CDR3: CASSPGRSIDGYTF. As DNA, the CDR3 is TGTGCCAGCAGCCCAGGGAGATCCATTGATGGCTACACCTTC.